The entry below gives a single T cell receptor beta chain sequence along with its context. This specimen comes from a study of T cell responses to AZD1222 COVID-19 vaccine. Germline V gene sequence: CDR1 MNHEY, CDR2 SMNVEV (reference sequence). This CDR3 region has 13 residues. J lost 10 bases, V lost 5 bases, and 9 bases had no gene match. Clones were sequenced by immunoSEQ multiplex PCR, and TCRdb holds only the in-frame ones, with some missing. The repertoire holds some 66,000 clones, with about 90% as singletons. The receptor was isolated from an adult in good health. Sample: peripheral blood, taken on day 0 of AZD1222 vaccination. This chain connects TRBV27 to TRBJ2-3; 7 bases are shared with TRBD1. The CDR3 protein is CASSPPRTGAQYF. CDR3 DNA sequence: TGTGCCAGCAGTCCTCCTCGAACAGGGGCGCAGTATTTT.